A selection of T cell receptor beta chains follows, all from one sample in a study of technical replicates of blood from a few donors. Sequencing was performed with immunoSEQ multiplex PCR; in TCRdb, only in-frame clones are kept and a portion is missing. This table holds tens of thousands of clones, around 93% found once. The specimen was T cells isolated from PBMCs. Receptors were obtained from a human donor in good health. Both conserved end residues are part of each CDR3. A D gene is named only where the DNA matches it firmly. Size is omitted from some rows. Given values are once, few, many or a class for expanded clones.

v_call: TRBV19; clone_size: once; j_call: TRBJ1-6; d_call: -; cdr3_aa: CASSSQGGEWQSPLHF; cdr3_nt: TGTGCCAGTAGTTCCCAGGGTGGGGAATGGCAGTCACCCCTCCACTTT
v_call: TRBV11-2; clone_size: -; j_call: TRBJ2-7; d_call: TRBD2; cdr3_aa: CASSSPGTSGSPSYEQYF; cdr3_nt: TGTGCCAGCAGCTCCCCAGGGACTAGCGGGAGTCCCTCCTACGAGCAGTACTTC
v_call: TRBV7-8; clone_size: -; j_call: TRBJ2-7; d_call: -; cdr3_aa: CASSLSRGTYEQYF; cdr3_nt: TGTGCCAGCAGCTTGAGCAGGGGAACCTACGAGCAGTACTTC
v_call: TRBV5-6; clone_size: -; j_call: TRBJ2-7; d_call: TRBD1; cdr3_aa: CASSTPGQGNEQYF; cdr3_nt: TGTGCCAGCAGCACCCCGGGACAGGGAAACGAGCAGTACTTC
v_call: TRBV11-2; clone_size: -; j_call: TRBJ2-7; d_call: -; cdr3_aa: CASSLVGQAAHEQYF; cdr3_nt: TGTGCCAGCAGCTTAGTCGGCCAGGCCGCCCACGAGCAGTACTTC
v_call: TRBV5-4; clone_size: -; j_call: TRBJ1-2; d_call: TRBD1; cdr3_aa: CASSLLDRGYGYTF; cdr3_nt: TGTGCCAGCAGCTTGCTGGACAGGGGTTATGGCTACACCTTC
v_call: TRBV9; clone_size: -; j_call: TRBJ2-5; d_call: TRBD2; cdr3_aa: CASSSSGLRGETQYF; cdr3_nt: TGTGCCAGCAGTAGTAGCGGGCTTCGAGGGGAGACCCAGTACTTC
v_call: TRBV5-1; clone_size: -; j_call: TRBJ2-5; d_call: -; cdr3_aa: CASSYQGTTEETQYF; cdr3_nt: TGCGCCAGCAGCTACCAAGGTACTACCGAAGAGACCCAGTACTTC
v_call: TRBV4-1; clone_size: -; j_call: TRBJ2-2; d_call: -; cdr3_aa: CASSQELGELFF; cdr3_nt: TGCGCCAGCAGCCAAGAACTCGGGGAGCTGTTTTTT
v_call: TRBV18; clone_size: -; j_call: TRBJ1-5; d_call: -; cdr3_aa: CASSPQGFSNQPQHF; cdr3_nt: TGTGCCAGCTCACCTCAGGGGTTCAGCAATCAGCCCCAGCATTTT
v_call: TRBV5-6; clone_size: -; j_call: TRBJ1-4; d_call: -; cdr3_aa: CASSLAGGRPNEKLFF; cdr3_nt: TGTGCCAGCAGCTTGGCGGGGGGAAGGCCTAATGAAAAACTGTTTTTT
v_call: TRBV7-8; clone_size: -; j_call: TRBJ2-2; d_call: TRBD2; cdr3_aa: CASSLTYVAGGTGELFF; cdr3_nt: TGTGCCAGCAGCTTAACATACGTAGCGGGGGGGACCGGGGAGCTGTTTTTT
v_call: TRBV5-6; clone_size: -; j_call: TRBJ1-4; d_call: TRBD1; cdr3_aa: CASSLRQGAGEKLFF; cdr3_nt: TGTGCCAGCAGTCTCAGACAGGGGGCTGGTGAAAAACTGTTTTTT
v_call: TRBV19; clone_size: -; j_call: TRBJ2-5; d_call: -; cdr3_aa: CASSLAPQETQYF; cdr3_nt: TGTGCCAGTAGTCTGGCCCCCCAAGAGACCCAGTACTTC
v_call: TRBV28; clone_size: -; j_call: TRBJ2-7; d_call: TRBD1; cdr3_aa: CASSQSQGVTGSYEQYF; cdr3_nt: TGTGCCAGCAGCCAATCCCAGGGGGTCACAGGGTCCTACGAGCAGTACTTC